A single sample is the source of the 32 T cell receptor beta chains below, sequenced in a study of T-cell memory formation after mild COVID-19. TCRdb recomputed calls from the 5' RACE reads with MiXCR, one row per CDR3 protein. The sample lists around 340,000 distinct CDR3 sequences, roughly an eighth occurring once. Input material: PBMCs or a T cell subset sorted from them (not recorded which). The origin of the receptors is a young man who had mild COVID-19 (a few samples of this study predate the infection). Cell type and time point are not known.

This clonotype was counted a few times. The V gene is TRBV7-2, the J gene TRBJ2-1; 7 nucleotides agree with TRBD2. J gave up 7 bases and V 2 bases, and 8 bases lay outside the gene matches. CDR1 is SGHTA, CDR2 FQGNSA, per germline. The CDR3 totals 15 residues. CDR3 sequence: CASSLYAGDENEQFF. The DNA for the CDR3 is TGTGCCAGCAGCTTATACGCGGGGGACGAAAATGAGCAGTTCTTC.

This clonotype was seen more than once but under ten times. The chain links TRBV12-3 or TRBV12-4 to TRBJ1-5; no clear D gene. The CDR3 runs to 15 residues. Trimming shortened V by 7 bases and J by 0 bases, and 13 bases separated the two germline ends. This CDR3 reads CASKSELISNQPQHF. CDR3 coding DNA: TGTGCCAGCAAGTCGGAACTGATTAGCAATCAGCCCCAGCATTTT.

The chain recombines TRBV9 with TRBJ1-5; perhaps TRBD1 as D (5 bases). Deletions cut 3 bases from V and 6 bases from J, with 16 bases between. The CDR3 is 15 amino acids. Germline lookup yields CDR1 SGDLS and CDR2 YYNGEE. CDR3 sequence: CASSGPGPKLQPQHF. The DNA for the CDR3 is TGTGCCAGCAGCGGTCCGGGACCGAAACTTCAGCCCCAGCATTTT.

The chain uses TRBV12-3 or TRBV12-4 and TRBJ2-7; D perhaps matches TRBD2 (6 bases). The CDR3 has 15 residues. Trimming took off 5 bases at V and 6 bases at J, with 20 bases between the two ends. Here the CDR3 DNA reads TGTGCCAGCAGTCGGGGCGGAGGGGCCGATAGCGAGCAGTACGTC. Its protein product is CASSRGGGADSEQYV.

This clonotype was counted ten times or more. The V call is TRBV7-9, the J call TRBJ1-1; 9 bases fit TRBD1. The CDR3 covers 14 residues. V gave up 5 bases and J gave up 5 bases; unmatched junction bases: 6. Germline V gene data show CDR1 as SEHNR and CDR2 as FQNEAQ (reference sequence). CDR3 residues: CASSAGQGPTEAFF. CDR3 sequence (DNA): TGTGCCAGCAGCGCGGGACAGGGCCCAACTGAAGCTTTCTTT.

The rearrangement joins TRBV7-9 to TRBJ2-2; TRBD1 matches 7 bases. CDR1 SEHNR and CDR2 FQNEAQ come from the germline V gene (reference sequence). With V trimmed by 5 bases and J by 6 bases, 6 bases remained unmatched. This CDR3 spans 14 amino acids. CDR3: CASSPHRGPGELFF. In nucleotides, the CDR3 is TGTGCCAGCAGCCCTCACAGGGGACCCGGGGAGCTGTTTTTT.

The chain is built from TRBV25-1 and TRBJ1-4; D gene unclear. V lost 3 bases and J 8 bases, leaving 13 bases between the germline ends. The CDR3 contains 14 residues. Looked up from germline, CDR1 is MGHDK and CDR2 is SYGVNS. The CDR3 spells CASSDTAKQEKLFF. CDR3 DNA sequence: TGTGCCAGCAGTGACACCGCTAAGCAAGAAAAACTGTTTTTT.

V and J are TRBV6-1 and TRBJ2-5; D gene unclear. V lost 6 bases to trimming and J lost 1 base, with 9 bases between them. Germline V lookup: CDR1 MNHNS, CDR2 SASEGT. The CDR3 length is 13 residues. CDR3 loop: CASSRRFQETQYF. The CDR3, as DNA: TGTGCCAGCAGCCGACGGTTCCAAGAGACCCAGTACTTC.

CDR3 loop: CASTGHQNTEAFF. The CDR3 DNA reads TGTGCCAGCACCGGACACCAGAACACTGAAGCTTTCTTT. V usage is TRBV28 and J usage is TRBJ1-1, with TRBD1 as a possible D gene (5 bases). Germline V gives CDR1 MDHEN, CDR2 SYDVKM. The CDR3 consists of 13 residues. V was shortened by 7 bases and J by 1 base, with 10 bases between the two germline ends.

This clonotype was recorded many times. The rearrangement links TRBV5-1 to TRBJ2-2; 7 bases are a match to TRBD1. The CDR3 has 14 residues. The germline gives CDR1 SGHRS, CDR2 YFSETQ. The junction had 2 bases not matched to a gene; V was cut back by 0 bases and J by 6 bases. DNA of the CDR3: TGCGCCAGCAGCTTGGTGACAGGGTCCGGGGAGCTGTTTTTT. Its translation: CASSLVTGSGELFF.

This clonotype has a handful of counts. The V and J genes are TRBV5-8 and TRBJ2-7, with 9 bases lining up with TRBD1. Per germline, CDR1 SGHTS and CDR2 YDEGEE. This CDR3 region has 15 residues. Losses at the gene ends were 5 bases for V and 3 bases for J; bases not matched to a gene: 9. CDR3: CASRAGTGFVYEQYV. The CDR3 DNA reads TGTGCCAGCAGGGCCGGGACAGGGTTTGTCTACGAGCAGTACGTC.

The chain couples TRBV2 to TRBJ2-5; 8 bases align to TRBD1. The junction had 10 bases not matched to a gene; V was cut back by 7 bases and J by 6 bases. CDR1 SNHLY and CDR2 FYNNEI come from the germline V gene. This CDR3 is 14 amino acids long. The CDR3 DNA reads TGTGCCAGCACCTCCCGCAGGGGGCAACAGACCCAGTACTTC. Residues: CASTSRRGQQTQYF.

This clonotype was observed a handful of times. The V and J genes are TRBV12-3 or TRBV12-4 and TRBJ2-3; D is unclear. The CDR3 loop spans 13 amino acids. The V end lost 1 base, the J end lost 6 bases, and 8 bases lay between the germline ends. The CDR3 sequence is CASSLGADDTQYF. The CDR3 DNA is TGTGCCAGCAGTTTAGGGGCAGATGATACGCAGTATTTT.

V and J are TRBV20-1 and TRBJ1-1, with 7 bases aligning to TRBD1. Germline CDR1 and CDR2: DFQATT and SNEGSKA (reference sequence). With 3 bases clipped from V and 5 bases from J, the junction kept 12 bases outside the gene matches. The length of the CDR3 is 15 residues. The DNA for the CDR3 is TGCAGTGCTAGGAGTCCAGGGGGAGGAAATACTGAAGCTTTCTTT. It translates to CSARSPGGGNTEAFF.

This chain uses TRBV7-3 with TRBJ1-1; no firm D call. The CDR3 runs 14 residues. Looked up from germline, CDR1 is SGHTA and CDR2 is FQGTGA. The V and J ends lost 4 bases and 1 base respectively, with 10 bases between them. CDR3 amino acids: CASSSDAENTEAFF. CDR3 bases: TGTGCCAGCAGCTCCGACGCGGAGAACACTGAAGCTTTCTTT.

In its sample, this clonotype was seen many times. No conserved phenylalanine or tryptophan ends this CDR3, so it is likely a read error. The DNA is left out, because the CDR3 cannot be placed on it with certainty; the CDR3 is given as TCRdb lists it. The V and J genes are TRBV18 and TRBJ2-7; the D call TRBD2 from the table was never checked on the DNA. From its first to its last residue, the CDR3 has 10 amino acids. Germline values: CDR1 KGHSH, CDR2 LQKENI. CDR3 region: CASSPLRSWE.

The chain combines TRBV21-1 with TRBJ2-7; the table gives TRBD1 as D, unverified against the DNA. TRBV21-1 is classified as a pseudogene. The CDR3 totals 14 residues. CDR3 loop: CATPGVMVSYEQYV. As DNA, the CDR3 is TGTGCCACCCCAGGGGTGATGGTTTCCTACGAGCAGTACGTC.

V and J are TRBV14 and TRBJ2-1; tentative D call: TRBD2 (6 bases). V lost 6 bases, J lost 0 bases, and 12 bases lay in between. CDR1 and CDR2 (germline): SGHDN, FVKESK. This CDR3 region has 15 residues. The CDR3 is CASREDGSSYNEQFF. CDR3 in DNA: TGTGCCAGCAGAGAGGACGGGAGCTCCTACAATGAGCAGTTCTTC.

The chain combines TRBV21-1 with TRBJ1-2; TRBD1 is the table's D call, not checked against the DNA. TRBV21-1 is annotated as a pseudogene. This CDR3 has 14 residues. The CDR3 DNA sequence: TGTGCCAGCCCCGGGACAGGGGAAGACTATGGCTACACCTTC. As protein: CASPGTGEDYGYTF.

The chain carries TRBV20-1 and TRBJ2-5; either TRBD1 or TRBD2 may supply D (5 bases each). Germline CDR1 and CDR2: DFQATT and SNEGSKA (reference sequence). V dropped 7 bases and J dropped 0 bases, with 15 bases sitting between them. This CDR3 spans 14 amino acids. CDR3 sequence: CSGTREGDQETQYF. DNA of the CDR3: TGCAGTGGCACCCGGGAAGGGGACCAAGAGACCCAGTACTTC.

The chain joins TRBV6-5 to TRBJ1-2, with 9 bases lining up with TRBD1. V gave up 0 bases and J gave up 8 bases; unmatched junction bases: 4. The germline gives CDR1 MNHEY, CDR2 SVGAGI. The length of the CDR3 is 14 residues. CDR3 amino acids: CASSYSGTGRGYTF. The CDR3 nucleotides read TGTGCCAGCAGTTACTCGGGGACAGGGAGAGGCTACACCTTC.

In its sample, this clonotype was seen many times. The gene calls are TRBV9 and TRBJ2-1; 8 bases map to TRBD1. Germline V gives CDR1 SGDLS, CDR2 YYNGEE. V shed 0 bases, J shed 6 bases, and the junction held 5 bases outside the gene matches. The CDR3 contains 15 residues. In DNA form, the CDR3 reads TGTGCCAGCAGCGTAGATACAGGGGGGCCCAATGAGCAGTTCTTC. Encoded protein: CASSVDTGGPNEQFF.

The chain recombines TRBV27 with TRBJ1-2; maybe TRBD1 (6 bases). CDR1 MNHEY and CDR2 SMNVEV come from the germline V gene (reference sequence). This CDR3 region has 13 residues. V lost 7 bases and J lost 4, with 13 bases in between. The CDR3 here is CASTGGQAYGYTF. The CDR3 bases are TGTGCCAGCACCGGGGGGCAGGCCTATGGCTACACCTTC.

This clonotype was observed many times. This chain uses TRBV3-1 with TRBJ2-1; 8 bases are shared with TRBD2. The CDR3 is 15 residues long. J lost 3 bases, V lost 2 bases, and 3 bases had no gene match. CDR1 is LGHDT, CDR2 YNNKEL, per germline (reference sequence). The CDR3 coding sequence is TGTGCCAGCAGCCAAACGGGAGGGTTCTACAATGAGCAGTTCTTC. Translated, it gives CASSQTGGFYNEQFF.

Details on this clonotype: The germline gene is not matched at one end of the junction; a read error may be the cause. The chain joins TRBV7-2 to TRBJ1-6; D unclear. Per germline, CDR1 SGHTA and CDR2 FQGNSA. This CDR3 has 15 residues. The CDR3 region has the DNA TGTGCCAGCAGCTTACAGAGCTCCTTTAATTCACCCCTCCACTTT. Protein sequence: CASSLQSSFNSPLHF.

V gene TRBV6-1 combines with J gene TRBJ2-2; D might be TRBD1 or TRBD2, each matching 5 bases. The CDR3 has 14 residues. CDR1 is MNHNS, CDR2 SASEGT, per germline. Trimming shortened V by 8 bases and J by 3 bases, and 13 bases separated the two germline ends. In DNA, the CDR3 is TGTGCCAGCGTCCGTCAGGGAGACACCGGGGAGCTGTTTTTT. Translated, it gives CASVRQGDTGELFF.

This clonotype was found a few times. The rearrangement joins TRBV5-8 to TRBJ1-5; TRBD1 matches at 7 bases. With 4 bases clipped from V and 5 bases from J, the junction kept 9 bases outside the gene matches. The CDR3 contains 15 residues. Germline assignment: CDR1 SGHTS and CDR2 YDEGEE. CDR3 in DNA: TGTGCCAGCAGCCCTAACAGGGGAGGTTATCAGCCCCAGCATTTT. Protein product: CASSPNRGGYQPQHF.

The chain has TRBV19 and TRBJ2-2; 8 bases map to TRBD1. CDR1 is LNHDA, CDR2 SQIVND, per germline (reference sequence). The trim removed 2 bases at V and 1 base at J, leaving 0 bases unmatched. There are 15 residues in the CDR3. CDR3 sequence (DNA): TGTGCCAGTAGTATAACAGGGGGGAACACCGGGGAGCTGTTTTTT. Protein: CASSITGGNTGELFF.

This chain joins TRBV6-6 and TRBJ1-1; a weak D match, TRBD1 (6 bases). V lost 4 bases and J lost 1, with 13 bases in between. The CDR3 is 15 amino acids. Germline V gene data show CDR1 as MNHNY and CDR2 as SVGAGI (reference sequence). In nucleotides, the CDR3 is TGTGCCAGCAGTTCGGGGGGCAGGGGGAACACTGAAGCTTTCTTT. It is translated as CASSSGGRGNTEAFF.

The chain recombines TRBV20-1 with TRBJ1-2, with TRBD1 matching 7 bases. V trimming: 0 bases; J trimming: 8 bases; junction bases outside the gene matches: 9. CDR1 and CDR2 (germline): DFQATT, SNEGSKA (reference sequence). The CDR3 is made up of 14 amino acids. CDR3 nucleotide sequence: TGCAGTGCTAGAGATCTCAGGGGGGGCTGGGGCTACACCTTC. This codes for CSARDLRGGWGYTF.

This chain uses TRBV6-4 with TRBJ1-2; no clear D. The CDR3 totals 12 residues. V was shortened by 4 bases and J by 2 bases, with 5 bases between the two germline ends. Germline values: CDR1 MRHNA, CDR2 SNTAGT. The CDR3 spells CASSALNYGYTF. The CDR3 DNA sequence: TGTGCCAGCAGTGCTTTGAACTATGGCTACACCTTC.

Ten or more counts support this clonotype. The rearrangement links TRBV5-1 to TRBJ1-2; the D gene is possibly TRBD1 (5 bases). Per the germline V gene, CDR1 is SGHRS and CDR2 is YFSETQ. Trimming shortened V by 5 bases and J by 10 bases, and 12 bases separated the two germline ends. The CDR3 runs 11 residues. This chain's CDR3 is CASRSEGPYTF. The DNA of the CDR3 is TGCGCCAGCAGGAGCGAGGGACCCTACACCTTC.